This T cell receptor beta chain is drawn from a study of CD8+ T cells in alopecia areata. Investigators isolated RNA and reverse transcribed it into cDNA to act as the sequencing template. Only in-frame clones appear in the TCRdb table, and some are missing; sequencing was by immunoSEQ multiplex PCR. The table records about 300,000 clones, roughly 50% of them present only once. Stated treatment: oral pan-JAK inhibitor, 5-10 mg twice daily. This clone occurred a few times. The receptor's source is a human donor with alopecia areata. The sample was CD4+ T cells sorted from blood, taken at week 24, from a patient treated with tofacitinib.

The CDR3 nucleotides are TGTGCCAGCAGCTTAGGCGGGGATTCACCCCTCCACTTT. This codes for CASSLGGDSPLHF. The chain joins TRBV7-8 to TRBJ1-6; D gene unclear. V gave up 1 base and J gave up 8 bases, with 6 bases separating them. The CDR3 is 13 residues long. CDR1 is SGHVS and CDR2 is FQNEAQ in the germline V gene. Using reference TRBV7-8 and TRBJ1-6 for the parts outside the CDR3, the full variable domain is GAGVSQSPRYKVAKRGQDVALRCDPISGHVSLFWYQQALGQGPEFLTYFQNEAQLDKSGLPSDRFFAERPEGSVSTLKIQRTQQEDSAVYLCASSLGGDSPLHFGNGTRLTVT.